These 21 T cell receptor beta chains were all obtained from the same sample, sequenced in a study of blood T cells in healthy people across ages. Then a second PCR, running roughly 7 to 11 cycles, was carried out with a sample-barcoded 5' primer and a J-beta primer mix. TCRdb reprocessed the 5' RACE reads with MiXCR, giving one entry per CDR3 protein. The sample shows around 1,100,000 distinct CDR3 sequences, approximately 38% of them seen only once. The material sequenced was blood. These receptors originate from a man between 18 and 35 years old in good health.

This clonotype has a handful of counts. The chain joins TRBV20-1 to TRBJ1-6; tentatively, D is TRBD1 (5 bases). The CDR3 is 15 residues long. Germline CDR1 is DFQATT and CDR2 is SNEGSKA (reference sequence). V was pared by 1 base and J by 8 bases, with 15 bases between. The DNA of the CDR3 is TGCAGTGCTAGAGGGGGAGCAGGGTGGGATTCACCCCTCCACTTT. It encodes CSARGGAGWDSPLHF.

This clonotype was counted only a few times. The chain joins TRBV15 to TRBJ1-1; TRBD1 agrees at 8 bases. With 1 base clipped from V and 3 bases from J, the junction kept 4 bases outside the gene matches. The CDR3 has 15 amino acids. CDR1 and CDR2 from the germline V gene are LNHNV and YYDKDF (reference sequence). The CDR3: CATSRGLQGDTEAFF. As DNA, the CDR3 is TGTGCCACCAGCAGAGGACTACAGGGGGACACTGAAGCTTTCTTT.

A single count supports this clonotype. A much larger clonotype is one base distant, so this may be a read error. V usage is TRBV10-3 and J usage is TRBJ1-6; D gene unclear. Germline V gene data show CDR1 as ENHRY and CDR2 as SYGVKD. The length of the CDR3 is 14 residues. CDR3 DNA: TGTGCCTCCCAGGACCTAAGTGGTGATTCACCCCCCCACTTT. As protein: CASQDLSGDSPPHF.

This clonotype was observed a handful of times. The genes are TRBV20-1 and TRBJ1-2, with a tentative D call TRBD1 (6 bases). The CDR3 runs 13 residues. Trimming left V 1 base short and J 4 bases short, with 10 bases between. The germline V gene has CDR1 DFQATT and CDR2 SNEGSKA (reference sequence). This CDR3 reads CSARVVQGYGYTF. The DNA for the CDR3 is TGCAGTGCTAGAGTGGTACAGGGCTATGGCTACACCTTC.

The chain recombines TRBV7-2 with TRBJ1-5; D not certain. Germline CDR1 is SGHTA and CDR2 is FQGNSA. V was trimmed by 1 base and J by 0 bases, leaving 7 bases between them. CDR3 length: 15 residues. In nucleotides, the CDR3 is TGTGCCAGCAGCTTAGTCCTTAATAGCAATCAGCCCCAGCATTTT. The encoded protein is CASSLVLNSNQPQHF.

A few counts support this clonotype. J is TRBJ1-6 and V is TRBV7-2; D possibly corresponds to TRBD1 (6 bases). Germline V gene sequence: CDR1 SGHTA, CDR2 FQGNSA. CDR3 size: 13 residues. V gave up 6 bases and J gave up 8 bases, with 11 bases separating them. The CDR3 sequence is CASSPEGDSPLHF. CDR3 coding DNA: TGTGCCAGCAGTCCTGAGGGGGATTCACCCCTCCACTTT.

V and J are TRBV9 and TRBJ2-3; D is unclear. The germline CDR1 and CDR2 sequences are SGDLS and YYNGEE. This CDR3 is 13 amino acids long. The germline V and J ends were trimmed by 4 bases and 4 bases, with 10 bases remaining between them. CDR3 loop: CASSIGAPDTQYF. The CDR3 nucleotides read TGTGCCAGCAGCATAGGAGCCCCAGATACGCAGTATTTT. Complete variable domain (other parts from reference TRBV9 and TRBJ2-3): DSGVTQTPKHLITATGQRVTLRCSPRSGDLSVYWYQQSLDQGLQFLIQYYNGEERAKGNILERFSAQQFPDLHSELNLSSLELGDSALYFCASSIGAPDTQYFGPGTRLTVL.

This clonotype has only one observation. The gene calls are TRBV4-3 and TRBJ2-1; no firm D call. TRBJ2-7 explains the end of the DNA better; the J call may be wrong. Per germline, CDR1 LGHNA and CDR2 YSLEER. The CDR3 runs to 14 residues. This CDR3 reads CASSQDSGYNEQYF. As DNA, the CDR3 is TGCGCCAGCAGCCAAGATTCAGGATACAATGAGCAGTACTTC.

This clonotype was detected a few times. This chain links TRBV6-6 with TRBJ1-2; D ambiguous. The V end was cut by 6 bases, the J end by 6 bases, with 17 bases between. CDR3 size: 14 residues. Germline assignment: CDR1 MNHNY and CDR2 SVGAGI (reference sequence). The CDR3 protein is CASSLTVLLDGYTF. CDR3 nucleotides: TGTGCCAGCAGCCTCACAGTGCTCCTAGATGGCTACACCTTC.

This sequence joins TRBV5-1 and TRBJ2-1; 8 positions match TRBD2. The trim removed 3 bases at V and 5 bases at J, leaving 16 bases unmatched. This CDR3 is 18 amino acids long. CDR1 is SGHRS, CDR2 YFSETQ, per germline. Written as DNA, the CDR3 is TGCGCCAGCAGCTCTACTAGCGGAGGTGTCGAAAAAAACAATGAGCAGTTCTTC. Its translation is CASSSTSGGVEKNNEQFF.

The chain links TRBV4-3 to TRBJ1-1; maybe TRBD1 (6 bases). V lost 0 bases and J lost 1, with 9 bases in between. The germline CDR1 and CDR2 sequences are LGHNA and YSLEER. The CDR3 runs 15 residues. CDR3 DNA: TGCGCCAGCAGCCAAGATTGGGGACAGAACACTGAAGCTTTCTTT. Its translation is CASSQDWGQNTEAFF.

This chain connects TRBV28 to TRBJ2-7, with TRBD1 matching 7 bases. This CDR3 region has 15 residues. Germline CDR1 reads MDHEN; CDR2 reads SYDVKM. The V and J ends lost 2 bases and 3 bases, in that order; junction bases with no gene match: 7. The CDR3 DNA reads as TGTGCCAGCAGTTTAATGAGGAACAGGGGCTACGAGCAGTACTTC. Translation: CASSLMRNRGYEQYF.

The chain carries TRBV20-1 and TRBJ2-5, with a weak D call TRBD2 (5 bases). V was clipped by 3 bases and J by 5 bases, with 10 bases between them. The CDR3 is 12 amino acids. Per germline, CDR1 DFQATT and CDR2 SNEGSKA (reference sequence). This CDR3 reads CSASERGETQYF. CDR3 coding DNA: TGCAGTGCTAGTGAGCGCGGGGAGACCCAGTACTTC.

The V call is TRBV2, the J call TRBJ1-5; the D gene is possibly TRBD1 (5 bases). The germline V gene has CDR1 SNHLY and CDR2 FYNNEI. This CDR3 spans 15 amino acids. The V and J ends lost 4 bases and 3 bases respectively, with 13 bases between them. The CDR3 DNA follows: TGTGCCAGCAGTGTAGACTGGGGCACCAATCAGCCCCAGCATTTT. Its protein product is CASSVDWGTNQPQHF.

The V and J genes are TRBV6-6 and TRBJ2-1; 8 bases align to TRBD1. This CDR3 spans 13 amino acids. Per the germline V gene, CDR1 is MNHNY and CDR2 is SVGAGI (reference sequence). The CDR3 DNA is TGTGCTTCGGGACAGGAAATCTACAATGAGCAGTTCTTC. Translation gives CASGQEIYNEQFF.

The chain links TRBV14 to TRBJ1-2; D remains ambiguous. Trimming cost V 0 bases and J 7 bases, with 15 bases left between them. This CDR3 has 15 residues. Germline lookup yields CDR1 SGHDN and CDR2 FVKESK. CDR3 DNA sequence: TGTGCCAGCAGCCAAGAAGGTATATCATTCTGTGGCTACACCTTC. This codes for CASSQEGISFCGYTF. Filled out from reference TRBV14 and TRBJ1-2, the complete variable domain reads EAGVTQFPSHSVIEKGQTVTLRCDPISGHDNLYWYRRVMGKEIKFLLHFVKESKQDESGMPNNRFLAERTGGTYSTLKVQPAELEDSGVYFCASSQEGISFCGYTFGSGTRLTVV.

This clonotype was observed a handful of times. The rearrangement joins TRBV20-1 to TRBJ2-1, with a tentative D call TRBD1 (6 bases). V lost 6 bases and J lost 1, with 16 bases in between. The CDR3 totals 15 residues. Germline CDR1 is DFQATT and CDR2 is SNEGSKA (reference sequence). The DNA of the CDR3 is TGCAGTGCCGGGCTTGGACAGCCATCCTACAATGAGCAGTTCTTC. It yields the protein CSAGLGQPSYNEQFF.

This clonotype was seen only a few times. The rearrangement uses TRBV12-3 or TRBV12-4 and TRBJ1-1; TRBD1 might be the D (5 bases). V was cut by 3 bases and J by 5 bases, with 13 bases left in between. The CDR3 consists of 14 residues. As DNA, the CDR3 is TGTGCCAGCAGTTTCTTGGGGACGGGGACTGAAGCTTTCTTT. Translating gives CASSFLGTGTEAFF.

The sample holds a few counts of this clonotype. The chain employs TRBV29-1 and TRBJ2-2, with 8 positions matching TRBD1. The CDR3 has 14 amino acids. The trim removed 8 bases at V and 2 bases at J, leaving 7 bases unmatched. Germline V gene data show CDR1 as SQVTM and CDR2 as ANQGSEA. CDR3: CSHSTGANTGELFF. Written as DNA, the CDR3 is TGCAGCCACTCGACAGGGGCTAACACCGGGGAGCTGTTTTTT.

This rearrangement joins TRBV29-1 to TRBJ2-2, with D possibly matching TRBD2 (7 bases). The CDR3 runs 15 residues. The germline CDR1 and CDR2 sequences are SQVTM and ANQGSEA. V was pared by 2 bases and J by 4 bases, with 14 bases between. CDR3 coding DNA: TGCAGCGTTGAAAGGGGGGGTGTTGGCACCGGGGAGCTGTTTTTT. Its translation is CSVERGGVGTGELFF.

Of note for this clonotype: A much larger clone lies one base from this, so it may be a read error. The conserved final phenylalanine or tryptophan is absent from the CDR3, which likely points to a read error. The CDR3 DNA sequence: TGTGCCAGCAGTTACGTGCTGGAGACCCAGTACTTA. This sequence encodes CASSYVLETQYL. This chain links TRBV6-6 with TRBJ2-5; D ambiguous. The germline V gene has CDR1 MNHNY and CDR2 SVGAGI (reference sequence). The CDR3 sequence is 12 residues long. V gave up 2 bases and J gave up 5 bases, with 6 bases separating them.